This TCR beta chain stems from a study of blood T cell repertoires in COVID-19. Study-level information: PBMCs, B-cell-depleted T cells, or T cells were the source of the cDNA or gDNA that made up the material.

V was pared by 5 bases and J by 1 base, with 15 bases between. This CDR3 has 15 residues. Per germline, CDR1 SGHTA and CDR2 FQGNSA. This table comes from immunoSEQ multiplex PCR, and its TCRdb copy is limited to in-frame clones, with some not included. The sample consists of 150,000 to 200,000 clones, under 85% of them appearing once. This clonotype was obtained from a man in his sixties or seventies with acute or convalescent COVID-19. The sample comprised peripheral blood. The V gene is TRBV7-2, the J gene TRBJ2-7; D unclear. The CDR3 DNA sequence: TGTGCCAGCAGCAAGGATCGGAGTAGTTCCTACGAGCAGTACTTC. Amino acids: CASSKDRSSSYEQYF.